This entry lists 15 T cell receptor beta chains sequenced from one sample in a study of T cell responses to AZD1222 COVID-19 vaccine. TCRdb's copy holds only in-frame clones and misses some; the assay was immunoSEQ multiplex PCR. The top ten clones hold roughly 21% of a sample with tens of thousands of clones, nearly 90% of them seen once. Sample: peripheral blood, taken on day 0 of AZD1222 vaccination. The receptors shown here come from an adult in good health.

V is TRBV6-5 and J is TRBJ2-7; tentatively, D is TRBD1 (8 bases). With 7 bases removed from V and 1 base from J, the gap between germline ends came to 14 bases. Looked up from germline, CDR1 is MNHEY and CDR2 is SVGAGI. The CDR3 totals 14 residues. The CDR3 DNA reads TGTGCCAGCAAATCACAGGGGGGGTCCTACGAGCAGTACTTC. Translation: CASKSQGGSYEQYF.

J is TRBJ1-1 and V is TRBV7-9; D is ambiguous. This CDR3 contains 13 residues. In germline, CDR1 is SEHNR, CDR2 FQNEAQ (reference sequence). V lost 1 base and J lost 13, with 16 bases in between. The CDR3 spells CASSLVERLGIFF. The CDR3 nucleotides are TGTGCCAGCAGCTTAGTGGAGCGATTAGGTATTTTCTTT.

This clone was recorded many times. The J gene is TRBJ2-1, the V gene TRBV24-1; 10 nucleotides line up with TRBD2. V was pared by 4 bases and J by 10 bases, with 15 bases of the junction left unmatched. Germline values: CDR1 KGHDR, CDR2 SFDVKD. CDR3 size: 17 residues. CDR3 amino acids: CATSETPRAGGLEEQFF. Here the CDR3 DNA reads TGTGCCACCAGTGAGACCCCGCGAGCGGGAGGGCTGGAAGAGCAGTTCTTC.

This chain links TRBV3-1 (or the pseudogene TRBV3-2) with TRBJ1-2, with D unclear. The CDR3 covers 13 residues. With 0 bases removed from V and 7 bases from J, the gap between germline ends came to 9 bases. CDR1 LGHDT and CDR2 YNNKEL come from the germline V gene (reference sequence). The CDR3 nucleotides are TGTGCCAGCAGCCAAGATGTGACCCGTGGCTACACCTTC. Its translation: CASSQDVTRGYTF.

The genes are TRBV4-3 and TRBJ2-7; D is unclear. Germline loops: CDR1 LGHNA, CDR2 YSLEER. The CDR3 consists of 14 residues. Trimming shortened V by 0 bases and J by 3 bases, and 9 bases separated the two germline ends. The CDR3 coding sequence is TGCGCCAGCAGCCAAGATCCAGGCCGCTACGAGCAGTACTTC. As protein: CASSQDPGRYEQYF.

The gene calls are TRBV19 and TRBJ1-5; perhaps TRBD1 as D (5 bases). From germline, CDR1 is LNHDA and CDR2 SQIVND (reference sequence). V lost 10 bases, J lost 3 bases, and 13 bases lay in between. The CDR3 loop spans 13 amino acids. The CDR3 protein is CATGRQYNQPQHF. CDR3 DNA: TGTGCCACAGGGAGACAGTACAATCAGCCCCAGCATTTT.

The rearrangement uses TRBV4-3 and TRBJ1-1; D remains unclear. The CDR3 runs to 14 residues. The V gene's germline CDR1 is LGHNA and CDR2 YSLEER. V shed 1 base and J shed 4 bases, with 10 bases lying between them. CDR3: CASSQGRLTTEAFF. The CDR3 bases are TGCGCCAGCAGCCAAGGACGGCTCACCACTGAAGCTTTCTTT.

The chain couples TRBV28 to TRBJ1-2; D perhaps matches TRBD1 (5 bases). Trimming left V 7 bases short and J 6 bases short, with 12 bases between. Germline loops: CDR1 MDHEN, CDR2 SYDVKM. The CDR3 totals 12 residues. CDR3 protein: CASTPRRDGYTF. The CDR3 DNA sequence: TGTGCCAGCACCCCCCGCAGGGATGGCTACACCTTC.

The chain employs TRBV19 and TRBJ1-1; 7 bases align to TRBD1. CDR3 length: 14 residues. The V gene's germline CDR1 is LNHDA and CDR2 SQIVND (reference sequence). Trimming removed 6 bases from V and 4 bases from J; junction bases left unmatched: 8. Here the CDR3 reads CASSLSGTATEAFF. CDR3 DNA sequence: TGTGCCAGTAGCTTATCCGGGACAGCCACTGAAGCTTTCTTT.

This clone was found once. The CDR3 DNA follows: TGTGCCAGCAGCTTAGTGGCGTTGGGGCACTCTGGAAACACCATATATTTT. It yields the protein CASSLVALGHSGNTIYF. V usage is TRBV7-9 and J usage is TRBJ1-3, with D perhaps matching TRBD1 (5 bases). Deletions cut 1 base from V and 0 bases from J, with 13 bases between. The CDR3 loop spans 17 amino acids. Germline V CDR1 and CDR2: SEHNR, FQNEAQ (reference sequence).

The rearrangement uses TRBV14 and TRBJ2-1; D is possibly TRBD2 (6 bases). Germline V gene data show CDR1 as SGHDN and CDR2 as FVKESK. Trimming stripped 2 bases from V and 15 bases from J, with 23 bases between. The CDR3 totals 15 residues. The CDR3 loop reads CASSQSGGTAYRRFF. CDR3 bases: TGTGCCAGCAGCCAATCGGGCGGGACCGCCTATCGACGGTTCTTC.

The V and J genes are TRBV7-2 and TRBJ1-2; D may be TRBD1 (6 bases). Germline CDR1 and CDR2: SGHTA and FQGNSA. V lost 5 bases to trimming and J lost 8 bases, with 18 bases between them. The CDR3 covers 14 residues. CDR3 nucleotides: TGTGCCAGCAGCCTCGGGACACCCCAAAGAGGCTACACCTTC. Translation: CASSLGTPQRGYTF. Full variable domain (outside the CDR3, taken from reference TRBV7-2 and TRBJ1-2): GAGVSQSPSNKVTEKGKDVELRCDPISGHTALYWYRQSLGQGLEFLIYFQGNSAPDKSGLPSDRFSAERTGGSVSTLTIQRTQQEDSAVYLCASSLGTPQRGYTFGSGTRLTVV.

The chain links TRBV6-5 to TRBJ1-1; D remains unclear. Trimming took 7 bases from V and 1 from J, leaving 4 bases between them. The CDR3 covers 11 residues. The germline V gene encodes CDR1 MNHEY and CDR2 SVGAGI. The CDR3 sequence is CASTRNTEAFF. CDR3 nucleotide sequence: TGTGCCAGCACCAGGAACACTGAAGCTTTCTTT.

The chain is built from TRBV7-3 and TRBJ2-5; TRBD1 matches at 11 bases. The CDR3 has 13 amino acids. Germline lookup yields CDR1 SGHTA and CDR2 FQGTGA. Trimming at V came to 5 bases and at J to 7 bases, leaving 3 bases not matched to a gene. The DNA of the CDR3 is TGTGCCAGCAGCGTCGGGACAGGGGGGACCCAGTACTTC. Its protein product is CASSVGTGGTQYF.

This sequence joins TRBV4-2 and TRBJ1-6, with D unclear. The V gene lost 0 bases and the J gene lost 7 bases, with 13 bases spanning the gap. CDR1 is LGHNA and CDR2 is YNFKEQ in the germline V gene. The CDR3 spans 16 residues. CDR3 nucleotide sequence: TGTGCCAGCAGCCAAGATGCCGAAATGAGGAATTCACCCCTCCACTTT. Protein product: CASSQDAEMRNSPLHF.